This TCR beta chain is drawn from a study of cytomegalovirus exposure and HLA in healthy donors. Study-level points and caveats: In a later analysis, HLA-associated TCR beta chains were more clonally expanded than equally common others.

As concerns this clone: Its target is unknown.

A multiplex PCR was run with 60 Vbeta primers and 13 Jbeta primers. Measured with immunoSEQ multiplex PCR; TCRdb has only the in-frame clones, and not every one. The table has about 300,000 clones, approximately 90% seen once. The sample taken for sequencing was PBMCs. The clonotype was recovered from a middle-aged man in good health and CMV-seropositive.

The CDR3 is CASSVGTGNTGELFF. The CDR3 DNA sequence: TGTGCCAGCAGCGTCGGGACAGGGAACACCGGGGAGCTGTTTTTT. This sequence joins TRBV9 and TRBJ2-2; 8 positions agree with TRBD1. The CDR3 covers 15 residues. Unmatched junction bases numbered 1, after V lost 2 bases and J lost 1 base. Looked up from germline, CDR1 is SGDLS and CDR2 is YYNGEE.